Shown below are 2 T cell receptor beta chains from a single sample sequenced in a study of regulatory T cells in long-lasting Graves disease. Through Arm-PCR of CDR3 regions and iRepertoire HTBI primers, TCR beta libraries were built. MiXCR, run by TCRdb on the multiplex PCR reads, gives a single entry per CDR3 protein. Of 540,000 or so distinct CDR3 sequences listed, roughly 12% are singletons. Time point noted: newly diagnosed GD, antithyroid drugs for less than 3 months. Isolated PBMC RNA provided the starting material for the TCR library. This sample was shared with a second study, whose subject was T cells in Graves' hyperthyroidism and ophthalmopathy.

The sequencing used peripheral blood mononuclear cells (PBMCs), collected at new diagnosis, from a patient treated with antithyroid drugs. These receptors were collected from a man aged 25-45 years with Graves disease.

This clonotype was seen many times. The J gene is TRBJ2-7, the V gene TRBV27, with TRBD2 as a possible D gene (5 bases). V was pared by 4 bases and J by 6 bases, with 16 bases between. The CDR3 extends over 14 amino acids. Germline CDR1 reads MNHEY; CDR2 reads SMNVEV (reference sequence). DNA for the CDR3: TGTGCCAGCAGTTATGAGGGCGGGCTTACCGAGCAGTACTTC. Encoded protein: CASSYEGGLTEQYF.

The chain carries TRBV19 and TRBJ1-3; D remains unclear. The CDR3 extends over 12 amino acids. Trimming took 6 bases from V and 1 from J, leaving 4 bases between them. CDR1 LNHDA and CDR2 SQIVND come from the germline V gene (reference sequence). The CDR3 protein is CASRGSGNTIYF. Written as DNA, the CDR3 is TGTGCCAGTAGGGGATCTGGAAACACCATATATTTT.